The 8 T cell receptor beta chains in this list originate from one sample, sequenced in a study of shared clonotypes between healthy human individuals. The repertoire was sequenced with immunoSEQ multiplex PCR; TCRdb's copy has only in-frame clones and lacks some. Of about 450,000 clones detected, more than 75% appear once; the ten largest clones hold about 13%. The sample comprised PBMCs. The origin of the receptors is a woman aged 35 to 49 in good health. Some clones in this sample may be carry-over from other donors' samples.

This clone has ten or more counts. The V gene is TRBV28, the J gene TRBJ2-1; D might be TRBD2 (5 bases). This CDR3 spans 14 amino acids. Germline CDR1 MDHEN, CDR2 SYDVKM. The ends were cut back, 2 bases at V and 9 bases at J, with 14 bases in the middle. The DNA for the CDR3 is TGTGCCAGCAGTTTACTACCTACCGAGGGTGAGCAGTTCTTC. Protein product: CASSLLPTEGEQFF.

The chain joins TRBV5-1 to TRBJ2-2, with D possibly TRBD1 on 5 matching bases. This CDR3 is 15 amino acids long. V dropped 0 bases and J dropped 1 base, with 7 bases sitting between them. Germline values: CDR1 SGHRS, CDR2 YFSETQ. CDR3 nucleotide sequence: TGCGCCAGCAGCTTGGACAGGATGAACACCGGGGAGCTGTTTTTT. Its translation: CASSLDRMNTGELFF.

The J gene is TRBJ2-3, the V gene TRBV4-2, with D perhaps matching TRBD1 or TRBD2 (5 bases each). Trimming stripped 0 bases from V and 1 base from J, with 14 bases between. This CDR3 contains 17 residues. Germline V gene sequence: CDR1 LGHNA, CDR2 YNFKEQ. In DNA form, the CDR3 reads TGTGCCAGCAGCCAAGAGGGGCGGGTTTGGGGCACAGATACGCAGTATTTT. Translated: CASSQEGRVWGTDTQYF.

This clone was detected only a few times. The genes are TRBV9 and TRBJ1-1, with D unclear. Germline V gene data show CDR1 as SGDLS and CDR2 as YYNGEE. The germline V and J ends were trimmed by 4 bases and 4 bases, with 17 bases remaining between them. The CDR3 is made up of 15 amino acids. DNA of the CDR3: TGTGCCAGCAGCAAAGCAGCCCAGGTCCCCACTGAAGCTTTCTTT. Encoded protein: CASSKAAQVPTEAFF. The variable domain in full, completed from reference TRBV9 and TRBJ1-1, reads DSGVTQTPKHLITATGQRVTLRCSPRSGDLSVYWYQQSLDQGLQFLIQYYNGEERAKGNILERFSAQQFPDLHSELNLSSLELGDSALYFCASSKAAQVPTEAFFGQGTRLTVV.

The chain couples TRBV7-3 to TRBJ1-1; no clear D. Germline CDR1 reads SGHTA; CDR2 reads FQGTGA. This CDR3 spans 13 amino acids. The V end was cut by 5 bases, the J end by 0 bases, with 7 bases between. CDR3 in amino acids: CASSPDLNTEAFF. The CDR3 DNA follows: TGTGCCAGCAGCCCGGATCTGAACACTGAAGCTTTCTTT.

The V call is TRBV19, the J call TRBJ2-2, with D tentatively TRBD1 (5 bases). Germline-derived CDR1 and CDR2 are LNHDA and SQIVND (reference sequence). The V and J ends lost 3 bases and 6 bases respectively, with 20 bases between them. The CDR3 totals 17 residues. The CDR3 sequence: CASSMRGGTGSAGELFF. The CDR3 bases are TGTGCCAGTAGTATGAGAGGTGGTACAGGATCTGCCGGGGAGCTGTTTTTT.

Worth noting for this clone: A far larger clone is just one base off, so this is likely a read error. This CDR3 is also generated by other DNA sequences in the sample. J is TRBJ2-3 and V is TRBV29-1, with 9 positions matching TRBD2. V lost 4 bases, J lost 3 bases, and 8 bases stayed unmatched. The CDR3 totals 15 residues. The germline CDR1 and CDR2 sequences are SQVTM and ANQGSEA. The CDR3 sequence is CSVGLAGEITDTQYF. DNA for the CDR3: TGCAGCGTTGGTTTAGCGGGAGAGATAACAGATACGCAGTATTTT.

The chain combines TRBV28 with TRBJ2-7; D might be TRBD1 or TRBD2, each matching 6 bases. This CDR3 region has 14 residues. Per the germline V gene, CDR1 is MDHEN and CDR2 is SYDVKM. Trimming cost V 8 bases and J 13 bases, with 27 bases left between them. CDR3 sequence: CASAPQSAGQQFYF. CDR3 nucleotides: TGTGCCAGCGCCCCCCAGTCGGCGGGACAACAATTTTACTTC.